A single sample gave rise to the 26 T cell receptor beta chains below, sequenced in a study of beta chain features in type 1 diabetes. Expressed TCRB transcripts were sequenced because the isolated RNA had all been reverse transcribed beforehand. The repertoire was sequenced with immunoSEQ multiplex PCR; TCRdb's copy has only in-frame clones and lacks some. The sample contains about 160,000 clones, approximately 9.9% of which appear only once. The sequenced sample consisted of central memory CD4+ T cells from blood. All receptors derive from a woman aged 18 to 35 in good health.

The V call is TRBV19, the J call TRBJ2-1; 15 bases fit TRBD2. V was clipped by 1 base and J by 10 bases; unmatched bases: 2. CDR3 size: 15 residues. Per germline, CDR1 LNHDA and CDR2 SQIVND (reference sequence). In DNA form, the CDR3 reads TGTGCCAGTAGTATAGGGACTAGCGGGGGGGAAGAGCAGTTCTTC. Its protein is CASSIGTSGGEEQFF.

There are a few counts of this clone. V is TRBV7-2 and J is TRBJ2-5; unclear D gene. With 0 bases removed from V and 4 bases from J, the gap between germline ends came to 3 bases. From germline, CDR1 is SGHTA and CDR2 FQGNSA. CDR3 length: 12 amino acids. The CDR3 sequence is CASSLARETQYF. In DNA, the CDR3 is TGTGCCAGCAGCTTAGCGCGAGAGACCCAGTACTTC.

This clone has a handful of counts. The rearrangement links TRBV18 to TRBJ1-2, with 7 bases lining up with TRBD1. V was pared by 3 bases and J by 8 bases, with 9 bases of the junction left unmatched. The germline gives CDR1 KGHSH, CDR2 LQKENI. The CDR3 has 14 residues. This CDR3 is CASSPTGYAGGYTF. The DNA for the CDR3 is TGTGCCAGCTCACCGACAGGGTATGCGGGCGGCTACACCTTC.

This clone has a handful of counts. The rearrangement links TRBV7-9 to TRBJ2-5, with D tentatively TRBD2 (5 bases). The ends were cut back, 5 bases at V and 2 bases at J, with 15 bases in the middle. The CDR3 is 15 residues long. Germline V CDR1 and CDR2: SEHNR, FQNEAQ (reference sequence). The CDR3 coding sequence is TGTGCCAGCAGCAGGACTCCGGGGAAACAAGAGACCCAGTACTTC. Translation: CASSRTPGKQETQYF.

V gene TRBV19 combines with J gene TRBJ2-6; D call uncertain. The CDR3 has 14 residues. Trimming pared 8 bases from V and 0 bases from J, leaving 8 bases between. Germline V gene sequence: CDR1 LNHDA, CDR2 SQIVND (reference sequence). CDR3 bases: TGTGCCAGTGCCCCCGGCTCTGGGGCCAACGTCCTGACTTTC. As protein: CASAPGSGANVLTF.

This clone showed up just a few times. The chain recombines TRBV5-6 with TRBJ2-2; 9 nucleotides align to TRBD2. Germline CDR1 reads SGHDT; CDR2 reads YYEEEE. This CDR3 comprises 18 residues. Losses at the gene ends were 1 base for V and 0 bases for J; bases not matched to a gene: 7. In nucleotides, the CDR3 is TGTGCCAGCAGCTTGTATAGCGGGGGCGGAGCGAACACCGGGGAGCTGTTTTTT. Its translation is CASSLYSGGGANTGELFF.

The chain carries TRBV7-8 and TRBJ2-5, with 9 bases lining up with TRBD2. With V trimmed by 3 bases and J by 7 bases, 6 bases remained unmatched. The CDR3 covers 14 residues. Germline-derived CDR1 and CDR2 are SGHVS and FQNEAQ. The CDR3 sequence: CASSFLAGEVTQYF. CDR3 nucleotide sequence: TGTGCCAGCAGCTTCTTAGCGGGAGAAGTGACCCAGTACTTC.

This clone was seen many times. The V call is TRBV27, the J call TRBJ2-3; a weak D match, TRBD2 (7 bases). CDR1 MNHEY and CDR2 SMNVEV come from the germline V gene (reference sequence). V gave up 0 bases and J gave up 4 bases, with 11 bases separating them. CDR3 length: 15 amino acids. CDR3 DNA sequence: TGTGCCAGCAGTTTATCGTCGGGGGGCTCAGATACGCAGTATTTT. The encoded protein is CASSLSSGGSDTQYF.

The chain couples TRBV5-1 to TRBJ2-1; TRBD2 agrees at 7 bases. Germline V gene data show CDR1 as SGHRS and CDR2 as YFSETQ. This CDR3 is 16 amino acids long. The junction had 4 bases not matched to a gene; V was cut back by 0 bases and J by 1 base. The CDR3 nucleotides read TGCGCCAGCAGCTTGGGAAGCGGGAAGTCCTACAATGAGCAGTTCTTC. Translation: CASSLGSGKSYNEQFF.

This clone occurred a few times. The chain carries TRBV19 and TRBJ1-4; 7 bases fit TRBD1. Unmatched junction bases numbered 11, after V lost 5 bases and J lost 5 bases. The CDR3 has 16 amino acids. Germline CDR1 and CDR2: LNHDA and SQIVND (reference sequence). This chain's CDR3 is CASSFSPGQRNEKLFF. The CDR3 DNA follows: TGTGCCAGTAGTTTCAGCCCGGGACAGCGGAATGAAAAACTGTTTTTT.

A few counts support this clone. The genes are TRBV5-6 and TRBJ1-2, with a weak D call TRBD1 (6 bases). The V end lost 4 bases, the J end lost 6 bases, and 16 bases lay between the germline ends. Germline CDR1 reads SGHDT; CDR2 reads YYEEEE. This CDR3 spans 14 amino acids. The CDR3 sequence is CASSRGGSVDGYTF. The DNA for the CDR3 is TGTGCCAGCAGCCGCGGGGGCTCAGTGGATGGCTACACCTTC. The full variable domain, with the rest looked up from reference TRBV5-6 and TRBJ1-2, is DAGVTQSPTHLIKTRGQQVTLRCSPKSGHDTVSWYQQALGQGPQFIFQYYEEEERQRGNFPDRFSGHQFPNYSSELNVNALLLGDSALYLCASSRGGSVDGYTFGSGTRLTVV.

This clone turned up a few times. The genes are TRBV2 and TRBJ1-6; maybe TRBD1 (5 bases). This CDR3 has 16 amino acids. V gave up 10 bases and J gave up 0 bases, with 16 bases separating them. Germline lookup yields CDR1 SNHLY and CDR2 FYNNEI. The CDR3: CATRLDTSSYNSPLHF. CDR3 DNA sequence: TGTGCCACCCGCCTGGACACAAGCTCCTATAATTCACCCCTCCACTTT.

In this sample, this clone turned up a few times. The chain uses TRBV5-5 and TRBJ2-2; TRBD1 matches 10 bases. Germline V CDR1 and CDR2: SGHKS, YYEKEE (reference sequence). V lost 3 bases to trimming and J lost 6 bases; unmatched junction nucleotides: 5. The CDR3 loop spans 15 amino acids. CDR3 protein: CASSWDRGRAGELFF. As DNA, the CDR3 is TGTGCCAGCAGCTGGGACAGGGGCCGAGCCGGGGAGCTGTTTTTT.

The rearrangement joins TRBV2 to TRBJ1-1, with D possibly TRBD1 on 5 matching bases. There are 14 residues in the CDR3. Germline CDR1 and CDR2: SNHLY and FYNNEI. V was pared by 7 bases and J by 0 bases, with 12 bases between. CDR3 loop: CASTGWRVNTEAFF. The CDR3 DNA sequence: TGTGCCAGCACAGGGTGGAGGGTGAACACTGAAGCTTTCTTT.

The table lists this clone with a few counts. The chain combines TRBV2 with TRBJ2-5; tentative D call: TRBD2 (5 bases). CDR1 SNHLY and CDR2 FYNNEI come from the germline V gene. The CDR3 has 15 amino acids. V was trimmed by 3 bases and J by 6 bases, leaving 17 bases between them. CDR3 bases: TGTGCCAGCAGTGACCGGGTGGGCGGGCGGAAGACCCAGTACTTC. Translating gives CASSDRVGGRKTQYF.

The J gene is TRBJ2-2, the V gene TRBV21-1; TRBD1 reflects the table's D call only, with no check against the DNA. TRBV21-1 has pseudogene status. This CDR3 contains 16 residues. The CDR3 protein is CASSEGQVKNTGELFF. The CDR3 DNA is TGTGCCAGCAGCGAGGGACAGGTTAAGAACACCGGGGAGCTGTTTTTT.

V gene TRBV2 combines with J gene TRBJ2-5, with TRBD1 identical over 11 bases. This CDR3 spans 16 amino acids. Germline values: CDR1 SNHLY, CDR2 FYNNEI. V was clipped by 1 base and J by 5 bases; unmatched bases: 6. CDR3 DNA sequence: TGTGCCAGCAGTGAAGACAGGACAGGGGGCTCTGAGACCCAGTACTTC. It yields the protein CASSEDRTGGSETQYF.

This clone was detected a few times. Other DNA sequences of this sample code for an identical CDR3. The chain couples TRBV30 to TRBJ2-3, with TRBD2 matching over 10 bases. The CDR3 has 15 residues. V was clipped by 3 bases and J by 6 bases; unmatched bases: 9. Germline CDR1 GTSNPN, CDR2 SVGIG (reference sequence). CDR3 sequence (DNA): TGTGCCTGGAGGTTAAGCGGGGGGGCCCCTGATACGCAGTATTTT. This encodes CAWRLSGGAPDTQYF.

This clone was seen a handful of times. The chain uses TRBV11-3 and TRBJ2-1; D uncertain. The CDR3 covers 11 residues. The germline gives CDR1 SGHNT, CDR2 YENEEA. Deletions cut 5 bases from V and 10 bases from J, with 9 bases between. The CDR3 region has the DNA TGTGCCAGCAGCCTACTGAACGAGCAGTTCTTC. Its translation: CASSLLNEQFF.

This sequence joins TRBV2 and TRBJ2-7, with a weak D call TRBD2 (6 bases). The germline V gene has CDR1 SNHLY and CDR2 FYNNEI. V was shortened by 5 bases and J by 3 bases, with 17 bases between the two germline ends. The CDR3 loop spans 15 amino acids. As DNA, the CDR3 is TGTGCCAGCAGTCGTCTGGGGGGAGGTTACTACGAGCAGTACTTC. This sequence encodes CASSRLGGGYYEQYF.

This clone was found many times. The rearrangement joins TRBV25-1 to TRBJ2-5; possible D gene TRBD2, 6 bases. CDR3 length: 14 residues. Trimming cost V 3 bases and J 9 bases, with 17 bases left between them. Germline V CDR1 and CDR2: MGHDK, SYGVNS. CDR3 amino acids: CASSDTGTPGAQYF. The CDR3 bases are TGTGCCAGCAGTGACACCGGGACCCCGGGGGCCCAGTACTTC.

The chain uses TRBV18 and TRBJ1-6, with a weak D call TRBD1 (6 bases). CDR3 length: 15 amino acids. From germline, CDR1 is KGHSH and CDR2 LQKENI. V lost 3 bases and J 8 bases, leaving 14 bases between the germline ends. CDR3 loop: CASSPRGAGDSPLHF. In nucleotides, the CDR3 is TGTGCCAGCTCACCTCGGGGGGCCGGGGATTCACCCCTCCACTTT.

This clone was detected a few times. V usage is TRBV30 and J usage is TRBJ1-2; D gene uncertain. Deletions cut 3 bases from V and 4 bases from J, with 9 bases between. The CDR3 consists of 12 residues. Per the germline V gene, CDR1 is GTSNPN and CDR2 is SVGIG (reference sequence). The CDR3 here is CAWRPVSYGYTF. In DNA, the CDR3 is TGTGCCTGGAGACCGGTATCCTATGGCTACACCTTC.

The gene calls are TRBV6-6 and TRBJ1-5; 8 bases agree with TRBD1. In germline, CDR1 is MNHNY, CDR2 SVGAGI (reference sequence). The CDR3 spans 13 residues. The V segment lost 7 bases and the J segment 5 bases; nucleotides outside the gene matches: 4. The CDR3 DNA reads as TGTGCCAGCATCGGACAGGGTGATCAGCCCCAGCATTTT. Amino acids: CASIGQGDQPQHF.

This clone was seen a handful of times. The chain combines TRBV14 with TRBJ2-3; D unresolved. V lost 3 bases, J lost 2 bases, and 15 bases lay in between. CDR3 size: 16 residues. Per germline, CDR1 SGHDN and CDR2 FVKESK. The DNA of the CDR3 is TGTGCCAGCAGCCAGCAACGGTCCAGCGACACAGATACGCAGTATTTT. Protein sequence: CASSQQRSSDTDTQYF.

In its sample, this clone was seen a few times. CDR3 residues: CATTDSAGANVLTF. The CDR3 DNA follows: TGTGCCACCACCGACTCCGCCGGGGCCAACGTCCTGACTTTC. J is TRBJ2-6 and V is TRBV19; no clear D gene. Germline CDR1 reads LNHDA; CDR2 reads SQIVND (reference sequence). The CDR3 has 14 residues. V was clipped by 10 bases and J by 4 bases, with 14 bases between them.